These 7 T cell receptor beta chains were sequenced from one sample in a study of cytomegalovirus exposure and HLA in healthy donors. The PCR used 60 Vbeta and 13 Jbeta primers. Only in-frame clones appear in the TCRdb table, and some are missing; sequencing was by immunoSEQ multiplex PCR. The repertoire consists of over 150,000 clones, with 85% occurring once and the leading ten covering 1%. Sequencing input: PBMCs. The receptor source for this set is a boy aged 2 to 10 in good health and CMV-seronegative.

The chain has TRBV28 and TRBJ1-2; TRBD1 agrees at 9 bases. Germline CDR1 is MDHEN and CDR2 is SYDVKM. This CDR3 region has 17 residues. V trimming: 3 bases; J trimming: 8 bases; junction bases outside the gene matches: 16. The CDR3 DNA reads TGTGCCAGCAGTTTCCTTTTACCGGGACAGGGAATAGGAGGCTACACCTTC. It codes for CASSFLLPGQGIGGYTF.

The chain recombines TRBV5-1 with TRBJ2-1, with unresolved D. The CDR3 sequence is 11 residues long. The germline V gene encodes CDR1 SGHRS and CDR2 YFSETQ. V dropped 1 base and J dropped 10 bases, with 6 bases sitting between them. The CDR3 spells CASSLKTEQFF. The CDR3 nucleotides read TGCGCCAGCAGCTTGAAAACAGAGCAGTTCTTC.

The J gene is TRBJ1-2, the V gene TRBV29-1; possible D gene TRBD1, 6 bases. The CDR3 extends over 17 amino acids. V lost 0 bases and J lost 0, with 17 bases in between. Germline loops: CDR1 SQVTM, CDR2 ANQGSEA. This CDR3 is CSVEDSRSGGPNYGYTF. The CDR3 bases are TGCAGCGTTGAAGATAGCCGATCCGGGGGGCCTAACTATGGCTACACCTTC. Full variable domain (missing parts from reference TRBV29-1 and TRBJ1-2): SAVISQKPSRDICQRGTSLTIQCQVDSQVTMMFWYRQQPGQSLTLIATANQGSEATYESGFVIDKFPISRPNLTFSTLTVSNMSPEDSSIYLCSVEDSRSGGPNYGYTFGSGTRLTVV.

The rearrangement links TRBV12-2 to TRBJ2-1; the DNA was not used to check the table's D call, TRBD1. TRBV12-2 represents a pseudogene. The CDR3 consists of 14 residues. The chain's CDR3 is CASRLGDRYNEQFF. The CDR3 coding sequence is TGTGCAAGTCGCTTAGGGGACAGATACAATGAGCAGTTCTTC.

V and J are TRBV15 and TRBJ2-6; 7 positions match TRBD1. Trimming at V came to 2 bases and at J to 1 base, leaving 5 bases not matched to a gene. This CDR3 contains 17 residues. Germline V gene sequence: CDR1 LNHNV, CDR2 YYDKDF (reference sequence). The CDR3 loop reads CATSRTGALSGANVLTF. CDR3 nucleotide sequence: TGTGCCACCAGCAGAACAGGGGCGCTTTCTGGGGCCAACGTCCTGACTTTC.

This chain joins TRBV5-4 and TRBJ2-1; 8 bases are a match to TRBD2. Looked up from germline, CDR1 is SGHNT and CDR2 is YYREEE (reference sequence). The CDR3 loop spans 14 amino acids. V dropped 0 bases and J dropped 8; count of bases not matched to a gene: 4. CDR3 DNA sequence: TGTGCCAGCAGCTTGGTTACTAGCGGCCATGAGCAGTTCTTC. Its protein is CASSLVTSGHEQFF.

The V call is TRBV6-5, the J call TRBJ2-3; 10 nucleotides agree with TRBD2. The ends lost 6 bases at V and 2 bases at J; junction bases unmatched: 5. Germline CDR1 MNHEY, CDR2 SVGAGI. This CDR3 is 15 amino acids long. The CDR3 bases are TGTGCCAGCAGACTTCTAGCGGGGGCCACAGATACGCAGTATTTT. Protein sequence: CASRLLAGATDTQYF.